This is a list of T cell receptor beta chains from one sample in a study of T cells in Graves' hyperthyroidism and ophthalmopathy. TCRdb ran MiXCR on the multiplex PCR reads and lists one entry per CDR3 protein. This table holds approximately 620,000 distinct CDR3 sequences, more than 15% found once. Specimen: blood. These TCRs come from a woman aged 40 to 55 with Graves' ophthalmopathy. Both conserved end residues are part of each CDR3. Each record gives: J gene, D gene, CDR3 length, V gene, clone size, CDR3 DNA, CDR3 protein. A D gene is named only where the DNA matches it firmly. Only some rows state a clone size, as once, few, many or a class for expanded clones.

j_call: TRBJ1-4; d_call: .; cdr3_length: 12; v_call: TRBV12-3/TRBV12-4; clone_size: .; cdr3_nt: TGTGCCAGCAGTTTATGGGGTGAAAAACTGTTTTTT; cdr3_aa: CASSLWGEKLFF
j_call: TRBJ1-2; d_call: .; cdr3_length: 13; v_call: TRBV12-5; clone_size: many; cdr3_nt: TGTGCTAGTGGTTTTGACAGCCGCTATGGCTACACCTTC; cdr3_aa: CASGFDSRYGYTF
j_call: TRBJ2-5; d_call: TRBD2; cdr3_length: 16; v_call: TRBV10-3; clone_size: .; cdr3_nt: TGTGCCATCAGTGGTGGTGCGGGAGGGCCCCAAGAGACCCAGTACTTC; cdr3_aa: CAISGGAGGPQETQYF
j_call: TRBJ2-7; d_call: .; cdr3_length: 15; v_call: TRBV20-1; clone_size: many; cdr3_nt: TGCAGTGCCGCTCCCGGAACAGGAGGCAACCACGAGCAGTACTTC; cdr3_aa: CSAAPGTGGNHEQYF
j_call: TRBJ2-5; d_call: .; cdr3_length: 13; v_call: TRBV7-9; clone_size: many; cdr3_nt: TGTGCCAGCAGCCCCTCGGGGAGGGAGACCCAGTACTTC; cdr3_aa: CASSPSGRETQYF
j_call: TRBJ1-5; d_call: .; cdr3_length: 16; v_call: TRBV6-6; clone_size: many; cdr3_nt: TGTGCCAGCAGTTACTCTCGGGGAATTAGCAATCAGCCCCAGCATTTT; cdr3_aa: CASSYSRGISNQPQHF
j_call: TRBJ2-3; d_call: TRBD2; cdr3_length: 14; v_call: TRBV12-3/TRBV12-4; clone_size: many; cdr3_nt: TGTGCCAGCAGTCGCGGGGGGGGCGCAGATACGCAGTATTTT; cdr3_aa: CASSRGGGADTQYF
j_call: TRBJ1-4; d_call: .; cdr3_length: 19; v_call: TRBV7-9; clone_size: .; cdr3_nt: TGTGCCAGCAGCTTAATTCACAGAACCCTTCTCGCAACTAATGAAAAACTGTTTTTT; cdr3_aa: CASSLIHRTLLATNEKLFF
j_call: TRBJ2-1; d_call: .; cdr3_length: 14; v_call: TRBV20-1; clone_size: many; cdr3_nt: TGCAGTGCTAGAGAACAGGGAGGACTAATCGAGCAGTTCTTC; cdr3_aa: CSAREQGGLIEQFF
j_call: TRBJ2-7; d_call: TRBD1; cdr3_length: 15; v_call: TRBV20-1; clone_size: few; cdr3_nt: TGCAGTGCTAGAGATCGCCTGGGACAGGGCTACGAGCAGTACTTC; cdr3_aa: CSARDRLGQGYEQYF
j_call: TRBJ1-5; d_call: TRBD1; cdr3_length: 14; v_call: TRBV19; clone_size: few; cdr3_nt: TGTGCCAGTAGTATGGACAGGGGCGTTCAGCCCCAGCATTTT; cdr3_aa: CASSMDRGVQPQHF
j_call: TRBJ2-1; d_call: .; cdr3_length: 17; v_call: TRBV7-9; clone_size: many; cdr3_nt: TGTGCCAGCAGCTTAGAAGATCTGGGCCTCTCCTACAATGAGCAGTTCTTC; cdr3_aa: CASSLEDLGLSYNEQFF
j_call: TRBJ2-7; d_call: .; cdr3_length: 14; v_call: TRBV4-1; clone_size: .; cdr3_nt: TGCGCCAGCAGCCAACAGGGTTTCTCCTACGAGCAGTACTTC; cdr3_aa: CASSQQGFSYEQYF
j_call: TRBJ2-2; d_call: TRBD1; cdr3_length: 16; v_call: TRBV12-3/TRBV12-4; clone_size: .; cdr3_nt: TGTGCCAGCAGTTTGCCGGGACAGGGGGTCACCGGGGAGCTGTTTTTT; cdr3_aa: CASSLPGQGVTGELFF
j_call: TRBJ2-5; d_call: .; cdr3_length: 14; v_call: TRBV5-8; clone_size: .; cdr3_nt: TGTGCCAGCGTCGTGAAATTGGCTAGGGAGACCCAGTACTTC; cdr3_aa: CASVVKLARETQYF
j_call: TRBJ1-2; d_call: TRBD1; cdr3_length: 15; v_call: TRBV27; clone_size: many; cdr3_nt: TGTGCCAGCAGTCCCAGAGGACAGGGGCTGCATGGCTACACCTTC; cdr3_aa: CASSPRGQGLHGYTF
j_call: TRBJ1-6; d_call: .; cdr3_length: 16; v_call: TRBV6-6; clone_size: few; cdr3_nt: TGTGCCAGCAGTTACTCGGCCGGGACACCGAATTCACCCCTCCACTTT; cdr3_aa: CASSYSAGTPNSPLHF
j_call: TRBJ1-5; d_call: TRBD1; cdr3_length: 17; v_call: TRBV30; clone_size: many; cdr3_nt: TGTGCCTGGAGTGGAAAACAGGGGACTAGGAGCAATCAGCCCCAGCATTTT; cdr3_aa: CAWSGKQGTRSNQPQHF
j_call: TRBJ2-1; d_call: .; cdr3_length: 12; v_call: TRBV2; clone_size: few; cdr3_nt: TGTGCCAGCATGTGCGAATACAATGAGCAGTTCTTC; cdr3_aa: CASMCEYNEQFF
j_call: TRBJ2-5; d_call: TRBD1; cdr3_length: 16; v_call: TRBV28; clone_size: many; cdr3_nt: TGTGCCAGCAGTTTATGGAAGACAGGGTCCCAAGAGACCCAGTACTTC; cdr3_aa: CASSLWKTGSQETQYF
j_call: TRBJ1-2; d_call: .; cdr3_length: 16; v_call: TRBV14; clone_size: few; cdr3_nt: TGTGCCAGCAGCCAAGACCACCTAGTAGGGGCTTATGGCTACACCTTC; cdr3_aa: CASSQDHLVGAYGYTF
j_call: TRBJ2-7; d_call: .; cdr3_length: 16; v_call: TRBV18; clone_size: many; cdr3_nt: TGTGCCAGCTCACTTACCACCTCAGGGGTCTTCTACGAGCAGTACTTC; cdr3_aa: CASSLTTSGVFYEQYF
j_call: TRBJ1-1; d_call: .; cdr3_length: 15; v_call: TRBV5-1; clone_size: few; cdr3_nt: TGCGCCAGCAGCTTGACAGGATGGGAGAACACTGAAGCTTTCTTT; cdr3_aa: CASSLTGWENTEAFF
j_call: TRBJ2-1; d_call: .; cdr3_length: 14; v_call: TRBV7-2; clone_size: .; cdr3_nt: TGTGCCAGCAGCCCGGGACTCGCGTCCACTGAGCAGTTCTTC; cdr3_aa: CASSPGLASTEQFF
j_call: TRBJ1-5; d_call: TRBD1; cdr3_length: 15; v_call: TRBV6-1; clone_size: many; cdr3_nt: TGTGCCAGCAGTGAACCGGGACAGATCAATCAGCCCCAGCATTTT; cdr3_aa: CASSEPGQINQPQHF
j_call: TRBJ2-7; d_call: TRBD2; cdr3_length: 18; v_call: TRBV2; clone_size: many; cdr3_nt: TGTGCCAGCAGTGAGACCCCGCTGACTAGCGGGAGTTCCTACGAGCAGTACTTC; cdr3_aa: CASSETPLTSGSSYEQYF